The T cell receptor beta chain described here comes from a study of shared clonotypes between healthy human individuals. When replicate PCRs were run on sorted subsets, they used about 220 ng DNA, 28,000 or so T cell genomes. Here immunoSEQ multiplex PCR was the method, and the copy in TCRdb shows in-frame clones only, minus some. The sample contains 980,000 or so clones, 76% of which appear only once. Trimming took 8 bases from V and 0 from J; bases not matched to a gene: 17. There are 21 residues in the CDR3. Germline V CDR1 and CDR2: MNHEY, SMNVEV (reference sequence). This clonotype was sampled from a man aged 18 to 35 in good health. V usage is TRBV27 and J usage is TRBJ2-1; 15 nucleotides match TRBD2. Sample: memory CD4+ T cells sorted from blood. Described subset: CD45RA-negative fraction. The DNA for the CDR3 is TGTGCCAGCTCCGGGCCGCCCGGGACTAGCGGGGGGCCGAGCTCCTACAATGAGCAGTTCTTC. Amino acids: CASSGPPGTSGGPSSYNEQFF.